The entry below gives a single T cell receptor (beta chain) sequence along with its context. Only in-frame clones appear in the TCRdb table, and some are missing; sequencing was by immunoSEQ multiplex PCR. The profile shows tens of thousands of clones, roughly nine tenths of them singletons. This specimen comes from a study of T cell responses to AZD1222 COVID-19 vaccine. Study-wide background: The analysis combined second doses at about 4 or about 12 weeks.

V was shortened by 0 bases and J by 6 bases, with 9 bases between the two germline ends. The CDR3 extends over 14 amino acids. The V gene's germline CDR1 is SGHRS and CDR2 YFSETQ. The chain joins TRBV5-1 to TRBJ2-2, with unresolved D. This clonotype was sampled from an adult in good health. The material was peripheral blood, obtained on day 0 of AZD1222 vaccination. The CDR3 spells CASSLEGISGELFF. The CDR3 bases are TGCGCCAGCAGCTTGGAGGGCATCTCCGGGGAGCTGTTTTTT.